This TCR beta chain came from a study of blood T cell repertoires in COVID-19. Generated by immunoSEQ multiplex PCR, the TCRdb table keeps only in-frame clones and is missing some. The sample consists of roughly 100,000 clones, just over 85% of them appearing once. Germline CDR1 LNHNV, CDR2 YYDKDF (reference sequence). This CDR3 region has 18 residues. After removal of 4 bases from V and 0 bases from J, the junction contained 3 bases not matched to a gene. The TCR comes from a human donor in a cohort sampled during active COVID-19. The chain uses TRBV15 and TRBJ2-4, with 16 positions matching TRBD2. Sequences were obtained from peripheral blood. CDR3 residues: CATSTGTSGRVAKNIQYF. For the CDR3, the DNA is TGTGCCACCAGCACGGGGACTAGCGGGAGGGTAGCCAAAAACATTCAGTACTTC.